This T cell receptor beta chain was identified during a study of cytomegalovirus exposure and HLA in healthy donors. In its sample, this clone was seen a few times. What it binds is unknown. Nominally healthy donors were sampled, though unrecorded immune exposures were likely. Study-level findings and limits: Some TCR beta chains (roughly 160 of them) were listed as cytomegalovirus-associated. Many donors shared some public TCRs, even though most TCR sequences were rare. Later on, an analysis showed TCR association rates differing by HLA locus, with DRB1 the most and HLA-C the fewest.

The primer mix had 60 Vbeta and 13 Jbeta primers. TCRdb's copy holds only in-frame clones and misses some; the assay was immunoSEQ multiplex PCR. The table lists about 200,000 clones, 79% of them singletons, with approximately 0.4% in the top ten. The origin of this receptor is a male donor in good health and CMV-seropositive. Sequencing was performed on PBMCs.

This chain's CDR3 is CASSEPQGGGGTEAFF. In DNA form, the CDR3 reads TGTGCCAGCAGTGAGCCCCAGGGGGGAGGTGGAACTGAAGCTTTCTTT. The V gene is TRBV25-1, the J gene TRBJ1-1, with 7 bases aligning to TRBD1. This CDR3 region has 16 residues. The ends lost 3 bases at V and 5 bases at J; junction bases unmatched: 12. Germline CDR1 MGHDK, CDR2 SYGVNS.